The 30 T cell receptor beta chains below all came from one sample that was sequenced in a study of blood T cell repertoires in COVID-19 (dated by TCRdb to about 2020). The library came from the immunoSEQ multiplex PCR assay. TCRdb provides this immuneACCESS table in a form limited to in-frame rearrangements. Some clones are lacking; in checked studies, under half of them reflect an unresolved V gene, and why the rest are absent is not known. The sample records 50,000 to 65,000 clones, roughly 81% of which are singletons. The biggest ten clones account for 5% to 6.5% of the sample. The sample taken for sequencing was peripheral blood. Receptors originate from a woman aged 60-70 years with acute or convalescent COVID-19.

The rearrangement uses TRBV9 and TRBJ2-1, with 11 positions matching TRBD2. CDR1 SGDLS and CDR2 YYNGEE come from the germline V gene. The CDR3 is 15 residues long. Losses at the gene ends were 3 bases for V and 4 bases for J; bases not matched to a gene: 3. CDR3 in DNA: TGTGCCAGCAGCGGCGGGACTAGCGGATACAATGAGCAGTTCTTC. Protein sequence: CASSGGTSGYNEQFF.

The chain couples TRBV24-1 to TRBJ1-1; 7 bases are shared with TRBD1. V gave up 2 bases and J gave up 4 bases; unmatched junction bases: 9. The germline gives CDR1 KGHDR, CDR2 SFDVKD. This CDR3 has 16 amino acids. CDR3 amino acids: CATSDSRQGRSTEAFF. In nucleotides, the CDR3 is TGTGCCACCAGTGATTCCCGACAGGGTAGGAGCACTGAAGCTTTCTTT.

Written as DNA, the CDR3 is TGCGCCAGCAGCCCCCCGGACAGCCAATTATACAATGAGCAGTTCTTC. It yields the protein CASSPPDSQLYNEQFF. This sequence joins TRBV5-1 and TRBJ2-1; tentatively, D is TRBD1 (6 bases). This CDR3 spans 16 amino acids. Trimming cost V 4 bases and J 4 bases, with 18 bases left between them. CDR1 is SGHRS, CDR2 YFSETQ, per germline.

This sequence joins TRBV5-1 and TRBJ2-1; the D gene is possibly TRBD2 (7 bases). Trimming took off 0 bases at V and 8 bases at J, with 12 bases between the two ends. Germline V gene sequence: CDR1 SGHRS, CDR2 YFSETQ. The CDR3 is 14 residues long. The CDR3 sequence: CASSLAQGRDEQFF. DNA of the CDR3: TGCGCCAGCAGCTTGGCTCAGGGGAGGGATGAGCAGTTCTTC.

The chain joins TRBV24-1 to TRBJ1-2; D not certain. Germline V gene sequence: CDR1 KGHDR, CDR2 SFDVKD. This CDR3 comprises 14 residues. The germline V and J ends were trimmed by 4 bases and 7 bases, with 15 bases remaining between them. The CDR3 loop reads CATSDPPGGGGYTF. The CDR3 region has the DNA TGTGCCACCAGTGACCCCCCGGGCGGAGGTGGCTACACCTTC.

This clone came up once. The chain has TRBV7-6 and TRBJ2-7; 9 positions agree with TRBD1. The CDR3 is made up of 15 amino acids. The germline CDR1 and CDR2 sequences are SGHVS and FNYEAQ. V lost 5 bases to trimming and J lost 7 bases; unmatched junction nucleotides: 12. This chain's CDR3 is CASSPTWDRVAEQYF. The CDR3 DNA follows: TGTGCCAGCAGCCCTACCTGGGACAGGGTAGCGGAGCAGTACTTC.

Here the CDR3 reads CASSLTGGGPYGYTF. DNA for the CDR3: TGTGCCAGCAGTCTGACAGGGGGCGGTCCTTATGGCTACACCTTC. The chain recombines TRBV28 with TRBJ1-2, with 10 bases matching TRBD1. This CDR3 contains 15 residues. J lost 5 bases, V lost 5 bases, and 8 bases had no gene match. CDR1 is MDHEN, CDR2 SYDVKM, per germline.

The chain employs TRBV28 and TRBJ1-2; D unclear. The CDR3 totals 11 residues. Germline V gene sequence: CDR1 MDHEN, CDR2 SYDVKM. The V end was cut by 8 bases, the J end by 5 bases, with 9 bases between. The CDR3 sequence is CASSAGYGYTF. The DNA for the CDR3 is TGTGCCAGCTCAGCGGGATATGGCTACACCTTC.

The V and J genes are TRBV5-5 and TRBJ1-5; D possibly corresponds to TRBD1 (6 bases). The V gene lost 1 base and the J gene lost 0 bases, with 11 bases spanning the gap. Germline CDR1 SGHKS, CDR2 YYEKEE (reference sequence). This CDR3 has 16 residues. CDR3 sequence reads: CASSLYSGDSNQPQHF. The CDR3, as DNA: TGTGCCAGCAGCTTGTATTCAGGGGATAGCAATCAGCCCCAGCATTTT.

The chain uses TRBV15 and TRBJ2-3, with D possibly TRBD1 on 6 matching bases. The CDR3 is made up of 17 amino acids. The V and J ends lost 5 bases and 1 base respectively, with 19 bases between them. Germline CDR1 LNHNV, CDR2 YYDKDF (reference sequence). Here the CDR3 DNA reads TGTGCCACCAGCCCAGAGGCACAGGGTCGGGGCACAGATACGCAGTATTTT. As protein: CATSPEAQGRGTDTQYF.

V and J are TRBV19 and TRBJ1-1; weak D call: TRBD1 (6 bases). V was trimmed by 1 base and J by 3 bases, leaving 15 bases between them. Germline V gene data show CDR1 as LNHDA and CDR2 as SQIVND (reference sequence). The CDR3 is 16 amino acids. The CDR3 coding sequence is TGTGCCAGTAGTATAGTTGGGGGCCTCTGGGACACTGAAGCTTTCTTT. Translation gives CASSIVGGLWDTEAFF.

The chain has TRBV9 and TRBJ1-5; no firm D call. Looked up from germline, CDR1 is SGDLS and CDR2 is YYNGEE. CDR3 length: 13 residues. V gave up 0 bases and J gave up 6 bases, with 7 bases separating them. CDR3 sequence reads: CASSVGASQPQHF. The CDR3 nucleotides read TGTGCCAGCAGCGTAGGGGCGAGTCAGCCCCAGCATTTT.

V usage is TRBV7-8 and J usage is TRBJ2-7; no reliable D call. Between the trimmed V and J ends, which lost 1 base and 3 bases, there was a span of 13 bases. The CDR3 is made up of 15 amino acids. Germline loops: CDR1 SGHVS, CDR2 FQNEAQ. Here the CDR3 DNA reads TGTGCCAGCAGCTTAGTAAGTGACACTTTCTACGAGCAGTACTTC. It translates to CASSLVSDTFYEQYF.

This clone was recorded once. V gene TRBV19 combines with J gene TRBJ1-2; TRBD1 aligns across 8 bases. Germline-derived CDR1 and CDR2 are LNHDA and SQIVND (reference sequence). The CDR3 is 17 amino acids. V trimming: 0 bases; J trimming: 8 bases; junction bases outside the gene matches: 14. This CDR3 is CASSIDRGTGLAEGYTF. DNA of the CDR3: TGTGCCAGTAGTATAGATCGGGGGACAGGCCTCGCTGAGGGCTACACCTTC.

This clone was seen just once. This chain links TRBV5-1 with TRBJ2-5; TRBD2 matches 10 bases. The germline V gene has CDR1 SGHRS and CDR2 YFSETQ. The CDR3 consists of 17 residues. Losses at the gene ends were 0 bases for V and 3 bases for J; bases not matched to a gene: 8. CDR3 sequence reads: CASSLVKTSGPKETQYF. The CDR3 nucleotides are TGCGCCAGCAGCTTGGTTAAGACTAGCGGGCCTAAAGAGACCCAGTACTTC.

CDR3 DNA: TGTGCCAGCAGTTCCGGGACAGTTACCTACGAGCAGTACTTC. This gives the protein CASSSGTVTYEQYF. The rearrangement uses TRBV28 and TRBJ2-7; 7 nucleotides align to TRBD1. CDR3 length: 14 amino acids. With 4 bases clipped from V and 2 bases from J, the junction kept 5 bases outside the gene matches. Germline CDR1 is MDHEN and CDR2 is SYDVKM.

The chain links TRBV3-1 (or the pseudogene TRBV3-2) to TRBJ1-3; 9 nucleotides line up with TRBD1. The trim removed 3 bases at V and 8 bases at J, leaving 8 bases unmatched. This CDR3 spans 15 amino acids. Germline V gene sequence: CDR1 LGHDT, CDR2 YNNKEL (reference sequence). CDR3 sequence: CASSQGQGYLDTIYF. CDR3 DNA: TGTGCCAGCAGCCAGGGACAGGGTTATTTGGACACCATATATTTT.

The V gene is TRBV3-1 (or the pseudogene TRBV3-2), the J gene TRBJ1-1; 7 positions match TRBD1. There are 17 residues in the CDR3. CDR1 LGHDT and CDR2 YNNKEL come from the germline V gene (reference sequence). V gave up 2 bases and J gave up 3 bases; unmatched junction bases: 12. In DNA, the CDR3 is TGTGCCAGCAGCCAAAGAGGGAACAGGGGAGTTTACACTGAAGCTTTCTTT. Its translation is CASSQRGNRGVYTEAFF.

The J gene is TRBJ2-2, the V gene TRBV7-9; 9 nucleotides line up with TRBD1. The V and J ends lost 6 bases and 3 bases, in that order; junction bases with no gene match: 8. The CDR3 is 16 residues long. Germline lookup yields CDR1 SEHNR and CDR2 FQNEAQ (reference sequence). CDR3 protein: CASSTGTGFYTGELFF. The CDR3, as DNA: TGTGCCAGCAGTACCGGGACAGGGTTTTACACCGGGGAGCTGTTTTTT.

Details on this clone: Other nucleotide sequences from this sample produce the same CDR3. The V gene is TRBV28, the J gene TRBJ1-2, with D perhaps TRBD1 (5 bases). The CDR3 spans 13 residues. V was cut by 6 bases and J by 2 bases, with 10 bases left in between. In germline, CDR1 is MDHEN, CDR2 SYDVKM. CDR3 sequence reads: CASSLTENYGYTF. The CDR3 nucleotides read TGTGCCAGCAGCTTGACAGAAAACTATGGCTACACCTTC.

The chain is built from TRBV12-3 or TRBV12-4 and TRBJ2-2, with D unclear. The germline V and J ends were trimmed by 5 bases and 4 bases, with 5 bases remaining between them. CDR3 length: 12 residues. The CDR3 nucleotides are TGTGCCAGCAGTGTCTCCACCGGGGAGCTGTTTTTT. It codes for CASSVSTGELFF.

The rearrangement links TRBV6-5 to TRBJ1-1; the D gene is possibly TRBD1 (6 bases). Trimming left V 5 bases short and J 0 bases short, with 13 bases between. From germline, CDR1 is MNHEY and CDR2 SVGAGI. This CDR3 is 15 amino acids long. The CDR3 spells CASSRTGPVNTEAFF. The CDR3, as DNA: TGTGCCAGCAGTAGAACAGGGCCAGTGAACACTGAAGCTTTCTTT.

CDR3 DNA sequence: TGTGCCAGCTTAAACTCAGGGGGCGCTGGCTACACCTTC. This sequence encodes CASLNSGGAGYTF. This chain joins TRBV12-3 or TRBV12-4 and TRBJ1-2; 8 nucleotides align to TRBD1. This CDR3 contains 13 residues. J gave up 7 bases and V 8 bases, and 9 bases lay outside the gene matches.

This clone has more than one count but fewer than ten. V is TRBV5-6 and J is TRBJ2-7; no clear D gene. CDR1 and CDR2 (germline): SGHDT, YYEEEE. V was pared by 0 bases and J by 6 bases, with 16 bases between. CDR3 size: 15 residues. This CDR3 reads CASSLVTRLIAEQYF. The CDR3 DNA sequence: TGTGCCAGCAGCTTGGTTACTCGACTCATAGCCGAGCAGTACTTC.

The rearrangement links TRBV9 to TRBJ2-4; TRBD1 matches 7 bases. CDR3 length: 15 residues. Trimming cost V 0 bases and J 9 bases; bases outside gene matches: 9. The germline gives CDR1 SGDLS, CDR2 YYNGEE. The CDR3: CASSVDGRGYGIQYF. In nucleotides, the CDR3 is TGTGCCAGCAGCGTAGACGGCAGGGGGTACGGCATTCAGTACTTC.

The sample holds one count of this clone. DNA for the CDR3: TGTGCCAGCAGTTACCCGTCCAGGGGTCACACTGAAGCTTTCTTT. Protein product: CASSYPSRGHTEAFF. The V gene is TRBV6-5, the J gene TRBJ1-1; possible D gene TRBD1, 6 bases. Per germline, CDR1 MNHEY and CDR2 SVGAGI. V was pared by 2 bases and J by 3 bases, with 13 bases between. The CDR3 spans 15 residues.

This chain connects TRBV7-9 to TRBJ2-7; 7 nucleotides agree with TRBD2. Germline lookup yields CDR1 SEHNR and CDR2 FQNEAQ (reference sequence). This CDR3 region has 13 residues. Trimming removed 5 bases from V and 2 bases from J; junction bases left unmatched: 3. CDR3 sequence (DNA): TGTGCCAGCAGCCGCGGGAGCACCTACGAGCAGTACTTC. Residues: CASSRGSTYEQYF.

The CDR3 region has the DNA TGTGCCAGCAGCTTAGTTACCAGGGGCCGTAATGAGCAGTTCTTC. It translates to CASSLVTRGRNEQFF. The V and J genes are TRBV7-9 and TRBJ2-1; D may be TRBD1 (6 bases). The CDR3 is 15 amino acids. Germline V gene sequence: CDR1 SEHNR, CDR2 FQNEAQ (reference sequence). Deletions cut 1 base from V and 7 bases from J, with 14 bases between.

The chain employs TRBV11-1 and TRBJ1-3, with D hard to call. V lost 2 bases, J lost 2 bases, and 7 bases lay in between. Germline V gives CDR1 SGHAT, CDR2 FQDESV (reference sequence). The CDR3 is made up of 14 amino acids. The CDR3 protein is CASSLRTAGNTIYF. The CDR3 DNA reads TGTGCCAGCAGCTTAAGAACAGCTGGAAACACCATATATTTT.

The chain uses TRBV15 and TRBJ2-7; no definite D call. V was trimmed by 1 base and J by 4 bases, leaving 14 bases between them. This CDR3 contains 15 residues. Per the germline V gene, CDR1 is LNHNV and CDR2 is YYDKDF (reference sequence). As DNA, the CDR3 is TGTGCCACCAGCAGAGTTCCACAGCCGCGTTACGAGCAGTACTTC. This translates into CATSRVPQPRYEQYF.